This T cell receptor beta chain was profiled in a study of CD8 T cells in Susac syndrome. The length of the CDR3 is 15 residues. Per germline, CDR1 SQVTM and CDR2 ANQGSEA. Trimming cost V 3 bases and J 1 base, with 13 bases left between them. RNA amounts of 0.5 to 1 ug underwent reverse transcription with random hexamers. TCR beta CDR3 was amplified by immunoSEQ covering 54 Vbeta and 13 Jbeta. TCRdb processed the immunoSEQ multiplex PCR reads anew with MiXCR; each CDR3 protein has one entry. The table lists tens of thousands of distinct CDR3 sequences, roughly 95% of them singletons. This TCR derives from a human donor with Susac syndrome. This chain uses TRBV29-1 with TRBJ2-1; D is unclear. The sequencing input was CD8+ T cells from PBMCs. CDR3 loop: CSVDYASLSYNEQFF. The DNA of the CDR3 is TGCAGCGTTGATTACGCTAGTCTTTCCTACAATGAGCAGTTCTTC.